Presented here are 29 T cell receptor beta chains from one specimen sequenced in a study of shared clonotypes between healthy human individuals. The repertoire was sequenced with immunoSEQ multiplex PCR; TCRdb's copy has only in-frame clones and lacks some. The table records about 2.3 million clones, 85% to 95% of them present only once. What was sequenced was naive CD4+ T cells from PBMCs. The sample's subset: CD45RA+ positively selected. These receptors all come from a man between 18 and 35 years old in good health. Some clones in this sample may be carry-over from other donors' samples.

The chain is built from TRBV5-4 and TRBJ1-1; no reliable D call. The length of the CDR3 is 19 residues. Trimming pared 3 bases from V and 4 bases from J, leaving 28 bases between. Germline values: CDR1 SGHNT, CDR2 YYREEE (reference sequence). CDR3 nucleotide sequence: TGTGCCAGCAGCTCTTTCGCCCCGGGAACTTCGAGGGCGGGCACTGAAGCTTTCTTT. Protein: CASSSFAPGTSRAGTEAFF.

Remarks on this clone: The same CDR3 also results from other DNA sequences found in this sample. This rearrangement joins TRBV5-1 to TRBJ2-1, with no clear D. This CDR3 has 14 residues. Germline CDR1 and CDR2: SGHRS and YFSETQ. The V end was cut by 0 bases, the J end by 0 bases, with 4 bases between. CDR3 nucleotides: TGCGCCAGCAGCTTGGCGGTCTCCTACAATGAGCAGTTCTTC. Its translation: CASSLAVSYNEQFF.

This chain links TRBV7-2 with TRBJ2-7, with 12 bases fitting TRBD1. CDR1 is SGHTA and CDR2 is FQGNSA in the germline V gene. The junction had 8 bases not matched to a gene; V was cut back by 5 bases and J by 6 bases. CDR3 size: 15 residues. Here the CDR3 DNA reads TGTGCCAGCAGCATACAGGGACAGGGGGCATCCGAGCAGTACTTC. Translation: CASSIQGQGASEQYF.

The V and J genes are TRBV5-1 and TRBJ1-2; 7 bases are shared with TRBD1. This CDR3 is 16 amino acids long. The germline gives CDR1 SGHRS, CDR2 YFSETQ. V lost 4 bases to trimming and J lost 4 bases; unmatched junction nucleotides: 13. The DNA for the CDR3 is TGCGCCAGCAGCCTGACCCATGAGGGGGCAAGCTATGGCTACACCTTC. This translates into CASSLTHEGASYGYTF. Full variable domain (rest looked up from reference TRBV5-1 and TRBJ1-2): KAGVTQTPRYLIKTRGQQVTLSCSPISGHRSVSWYQQTPGQGLQFLFEYFSETQRNKGNFPGRFSGRQFSNSRSEMNVSTLELGDSALYLCASSLTHEGASYGYTFGSGTRLTVV.

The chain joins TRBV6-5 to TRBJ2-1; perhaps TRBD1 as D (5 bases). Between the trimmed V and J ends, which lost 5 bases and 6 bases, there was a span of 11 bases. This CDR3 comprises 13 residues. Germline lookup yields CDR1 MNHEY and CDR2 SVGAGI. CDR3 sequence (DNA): TGTGCCAGCAGTGGACATCGAAGCAATGAGCAGTTCTTC. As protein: CASSGHRSNEQFF.

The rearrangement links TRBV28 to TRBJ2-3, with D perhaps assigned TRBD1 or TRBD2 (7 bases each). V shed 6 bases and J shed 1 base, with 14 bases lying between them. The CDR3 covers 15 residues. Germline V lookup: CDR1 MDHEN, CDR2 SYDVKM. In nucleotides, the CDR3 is TGTGCCAGCAGCTCAGGGGGGGGGCGCACAGATACGCAGTATTTT. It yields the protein CASSSGGGRTDTQYF.

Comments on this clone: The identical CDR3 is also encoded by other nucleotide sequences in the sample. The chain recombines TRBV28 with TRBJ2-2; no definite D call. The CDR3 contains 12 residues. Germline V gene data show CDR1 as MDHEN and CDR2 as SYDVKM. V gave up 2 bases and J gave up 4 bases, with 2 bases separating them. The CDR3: CASSLSTGELFF. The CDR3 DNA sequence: TGTGCCAGCAGTTTAAGCACCGGGGAGCTGTTTTTT. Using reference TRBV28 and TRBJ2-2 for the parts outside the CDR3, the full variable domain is DVKVTQSSRYLVKRTGEKVFLECVQDMDHENMFWYRQDPGLGLRLIYFSYDVKMKEKGDIPEGYSVSREKKERFSLILESASTNQTSMYLCASSLSTGELFFGEGSRLTVL.

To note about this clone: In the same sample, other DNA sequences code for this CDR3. Here the CDR3 reads CASSVGQGADEQYF. The CDR3 DNA follows: TGCGCCAGCAGCGTTGGACAGGGGGCCGACGAGCAGTACTTC. The chain carries TRBV5-1 and TRBJ2-7; 11 bases match TRBD1. The CDR3 has 14 amino acids. V lost 4 bases, J lost 5 bases, and 5 bases stayed unmatched. The germline V gene has CDR1 SGHRS and CDR2 YFSETQ.

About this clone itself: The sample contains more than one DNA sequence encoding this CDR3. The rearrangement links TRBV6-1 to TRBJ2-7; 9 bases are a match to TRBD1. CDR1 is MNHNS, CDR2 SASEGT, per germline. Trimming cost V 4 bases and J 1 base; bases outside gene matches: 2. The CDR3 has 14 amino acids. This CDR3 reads CASSATGGSYEQYF. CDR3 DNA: TGTGCCAGCAGTGCGACAGGGGGATCCTACGAGCAGTACTTC.

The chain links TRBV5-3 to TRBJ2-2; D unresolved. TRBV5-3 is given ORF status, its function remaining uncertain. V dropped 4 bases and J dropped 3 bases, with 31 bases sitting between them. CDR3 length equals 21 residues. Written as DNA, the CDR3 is TGTGCCAGAAGCCTCAGCGCTCCGACGGAGCTGCCCACTCCTCACACCGGGGAGCTGTTTTTT. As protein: CARSLSAPTELPTPHTGELFF.

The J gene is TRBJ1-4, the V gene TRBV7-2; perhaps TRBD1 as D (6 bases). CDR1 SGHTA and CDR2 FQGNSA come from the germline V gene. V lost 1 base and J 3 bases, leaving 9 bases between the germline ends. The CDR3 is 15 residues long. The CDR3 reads CASSLVGASNEKLFF. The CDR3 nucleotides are TGTGCCAGCAGCTTAGTGGGGGCGTCTAATGAAAAACTGTTTTTT.

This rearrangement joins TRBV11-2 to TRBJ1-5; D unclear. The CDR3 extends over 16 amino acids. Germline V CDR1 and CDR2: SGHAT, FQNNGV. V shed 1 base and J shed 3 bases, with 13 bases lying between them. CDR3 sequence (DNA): TGTGCCAGCAGCTTAGTGGTTTTAAGACCCAATCAGCCCCAGCATTTT. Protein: CASSLVVLRPNQPQHF.

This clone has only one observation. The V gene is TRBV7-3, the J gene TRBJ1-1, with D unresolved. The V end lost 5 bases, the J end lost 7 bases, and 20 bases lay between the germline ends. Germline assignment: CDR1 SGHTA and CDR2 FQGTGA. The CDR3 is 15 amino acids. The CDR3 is CASSTSRSWVREAFF. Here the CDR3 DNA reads TGTGCCAGCAGCACCAGTCGCAGTTGGGTACGTGAAGCTTTCTTT.

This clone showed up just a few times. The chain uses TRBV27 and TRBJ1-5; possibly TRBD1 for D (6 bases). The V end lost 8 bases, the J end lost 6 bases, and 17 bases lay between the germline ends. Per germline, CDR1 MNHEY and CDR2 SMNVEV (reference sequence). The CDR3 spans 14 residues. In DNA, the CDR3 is TGTGCCAGCGCCTACAGGGCCCGGGGTCAGCCCCAGCATTTT. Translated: CASAYRARGQPQHF.

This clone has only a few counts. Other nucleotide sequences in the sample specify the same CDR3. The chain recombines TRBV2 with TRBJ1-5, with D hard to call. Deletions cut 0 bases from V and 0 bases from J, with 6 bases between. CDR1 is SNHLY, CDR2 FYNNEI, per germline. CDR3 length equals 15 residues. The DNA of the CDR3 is TGTGCCAGCAGTGAAGCGCGCGGTAGCAATCAGCCCCAGCATTTT. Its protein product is CASSEARGSNQPQHF.

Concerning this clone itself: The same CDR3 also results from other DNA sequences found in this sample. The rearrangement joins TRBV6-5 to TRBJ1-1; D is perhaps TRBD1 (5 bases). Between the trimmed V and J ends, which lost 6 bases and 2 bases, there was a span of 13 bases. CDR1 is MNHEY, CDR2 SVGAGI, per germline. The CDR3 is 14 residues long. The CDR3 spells CASSRRTGNTEAFF. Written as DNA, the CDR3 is TGTGCCAGCAGCCGACGCACAGGAAACACTGAAGCTTTCTTT.

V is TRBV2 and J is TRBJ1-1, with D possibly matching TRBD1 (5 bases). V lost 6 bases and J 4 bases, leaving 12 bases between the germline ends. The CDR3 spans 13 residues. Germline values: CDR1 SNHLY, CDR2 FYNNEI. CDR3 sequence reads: CASRPDRSTEAFF. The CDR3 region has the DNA TGTGCCAGCAGACCAGACAGATCCACTGAAGCTTTCTTT. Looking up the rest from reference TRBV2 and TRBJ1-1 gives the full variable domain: EPEVTQTPSHQVTQMGQEVILRCVPISNHLYFYWYRQILGQKVEFLVSFYNNEISEKSEIFDDQFSVERPDGSNFTLKIRSTKLEDSAMYFCASRPDRSTEAFFGQGTRLTVV.

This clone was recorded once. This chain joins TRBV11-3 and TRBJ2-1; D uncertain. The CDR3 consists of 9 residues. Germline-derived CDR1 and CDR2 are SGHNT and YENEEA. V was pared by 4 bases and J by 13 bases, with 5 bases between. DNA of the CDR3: TGTGCCAGCAGCTCCTCCCAGTTCTTC. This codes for CASSSSQFF.

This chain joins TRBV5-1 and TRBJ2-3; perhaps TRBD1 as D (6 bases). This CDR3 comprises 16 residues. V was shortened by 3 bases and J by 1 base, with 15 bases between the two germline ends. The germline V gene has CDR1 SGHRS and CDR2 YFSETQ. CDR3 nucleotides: TGCGCCAGCAGCTGGGGGCATGAGGATCGCACAGATACGCAGTATTTT. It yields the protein CASSWGHEDRTDTQYF. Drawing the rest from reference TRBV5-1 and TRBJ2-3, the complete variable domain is KAGVTQTPRYLIKTRGQQVTLSCSPISGHRSVSWYQQTPGQGLQFLFEYFSETQRNKGNFPGRFSGRQFSNSRSEMNVSTLELGDSALYLCASSWGHEDRTDTQYFGPGTRLTVL.

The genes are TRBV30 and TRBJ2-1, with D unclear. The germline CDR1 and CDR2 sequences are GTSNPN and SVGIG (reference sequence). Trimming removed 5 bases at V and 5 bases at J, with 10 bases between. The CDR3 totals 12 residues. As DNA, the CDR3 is TGTGCCTGGGGGTCTAATCACAATGAGCAGTTCTTC. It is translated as CAWGSNHNEQFF.

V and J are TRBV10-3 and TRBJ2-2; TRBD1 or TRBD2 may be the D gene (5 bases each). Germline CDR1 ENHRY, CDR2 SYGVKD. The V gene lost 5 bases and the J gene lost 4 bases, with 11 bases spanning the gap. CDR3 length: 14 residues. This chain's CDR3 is CAISLRDPTGELFF. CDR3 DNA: TGTGCCATCAGTCTCCGGGACCCCACCGGGGAGCTGTTTTTT.

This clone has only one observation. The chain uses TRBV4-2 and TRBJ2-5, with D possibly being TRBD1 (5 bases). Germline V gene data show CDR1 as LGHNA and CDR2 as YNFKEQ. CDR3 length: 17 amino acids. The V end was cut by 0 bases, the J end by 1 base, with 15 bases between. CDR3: CASSQDPTGIFQETQYF. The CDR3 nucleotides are TGTGCCAGCAGCCAAGATCCTACAGGCATCTTCCAAGAGACCCAGTACTTC.

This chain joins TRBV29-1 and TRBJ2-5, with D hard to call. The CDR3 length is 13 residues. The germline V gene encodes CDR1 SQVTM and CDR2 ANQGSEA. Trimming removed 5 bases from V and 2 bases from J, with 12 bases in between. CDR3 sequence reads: CSVYHGPQETQYF. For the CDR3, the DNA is TGCAGCGTTTACCACGGGCCACAAGAGACCCAGTACTTC.

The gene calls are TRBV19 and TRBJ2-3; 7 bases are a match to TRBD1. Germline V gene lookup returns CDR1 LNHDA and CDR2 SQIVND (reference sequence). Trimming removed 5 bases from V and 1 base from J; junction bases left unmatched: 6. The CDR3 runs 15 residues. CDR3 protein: CASSLRTGRTDTQYF. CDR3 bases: TGTGCCAGTAGTCTCCGGACAGGACGCACAGATACGCAGTATTTT.

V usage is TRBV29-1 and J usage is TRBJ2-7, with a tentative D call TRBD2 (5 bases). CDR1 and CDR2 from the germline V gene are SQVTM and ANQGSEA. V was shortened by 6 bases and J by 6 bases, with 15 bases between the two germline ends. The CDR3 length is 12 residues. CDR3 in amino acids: CSVRVANGEQYF. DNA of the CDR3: TGCAGCGTAAGGGTAGCGAACGGCGAGCAGTACTTC.

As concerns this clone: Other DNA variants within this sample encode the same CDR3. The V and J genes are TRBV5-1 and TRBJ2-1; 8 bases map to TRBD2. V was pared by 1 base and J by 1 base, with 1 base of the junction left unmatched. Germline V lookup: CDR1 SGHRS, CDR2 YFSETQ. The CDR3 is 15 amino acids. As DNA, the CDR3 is TGCGCCAGCAGCTTGTCGGGGGGGTCCTACAATGAGCAGTTCTTC. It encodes CASSLSGGSYNEQFF.

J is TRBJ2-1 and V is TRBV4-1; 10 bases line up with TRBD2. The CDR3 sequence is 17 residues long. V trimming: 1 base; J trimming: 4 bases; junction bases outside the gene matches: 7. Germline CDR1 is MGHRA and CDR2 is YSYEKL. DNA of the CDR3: TGCGCCAGCAGCCAAGGCGTAGCGGGAGGTAGATACAATGAGCAGTTCTTC. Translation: CASSQGVAGGRYNEQFF.

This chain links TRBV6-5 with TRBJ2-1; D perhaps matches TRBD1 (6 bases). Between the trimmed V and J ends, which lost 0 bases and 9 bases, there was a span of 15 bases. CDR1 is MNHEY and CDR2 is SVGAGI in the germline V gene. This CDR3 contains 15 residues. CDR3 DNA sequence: TGTGCCAGCAGTTACTCGGGGGCTACCTGGGGTGAGCAGTTCTTC. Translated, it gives CASSYSGATWGEQFF.

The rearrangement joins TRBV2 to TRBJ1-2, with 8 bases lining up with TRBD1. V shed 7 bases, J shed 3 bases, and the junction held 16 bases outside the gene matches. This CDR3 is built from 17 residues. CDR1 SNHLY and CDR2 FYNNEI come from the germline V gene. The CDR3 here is CASTISRDRSRDYGYTF. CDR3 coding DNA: TGTGCCAGCACAATATCGCGGGACAGGTCTCGGGACTATGGCTACACCTTC.